The source of this T cell receptor beta chain is a study of T cell responses to AZD1222 COVID-19 vaccine. The study, taken as a whole, reports: Only a handful of AZD1222 recipients tested seropositive at baseline.

This clone was observed a single time. What it recognizes is unknown. Produced via immunoSEQ multiplex PCR; TCRdb's table is partial and in-frame only. Among roughly 150,000 clones listed, around 89% were seen once. Trimming at V came to 5 bases and at J to 6 bases, leaving 10 bases not matched to a gene. Per germline, CDR1 SGHTA and CDR2 FQGTGA. This CDR3 region has 16 residues. This chain joins TRBV7-3 and TRBJ2-1; 10 bases agree with TRBD2. This specimen was peripheral blood, taken on day 0 of MenACWY control vaccination. This receptor was obtained from an adult in good health. In DNA, the CDR3 is TGTGCCAGCAGCCCTGGCATAGCGGGGGGACGCAATGAGCAGTTCTTC. Its translation is CASSPGIAGGRNEQFF. Full variable domain (remainder filled in from reference TRBV7-3 and TRBJ2-1): GAGVSQTPSNKVTEKGKYVELRCDPISGHTALYWYRQSLGQGPEFLIYFQGTGAADDSGLPNDRFFAVRPEGSVSTLKIQRTERGDSAVYLCASSPGIAGGRNEQFFGPGTRLTVL.